This TCR beta chain was identified in a study of blood T cell repertoires in COVID-19. Overall study: The cDNA or gDNA used as material had been derived from T cells, B-cell-depleted T cells, or PBMCs.

Original processing notes: Reference gene primers were amplified, and this amplification served to estimate nucleated cell counts. Only in-frame clones appear in the TCRdb table, and some are missing; sequencing was by immunoSEQ multiplex PCR. V and J calls plus clone size are reproduced from that table; the DNA served to infer D and trimming. The sample shows approximately 170,000 clones, 80% to 85% of them seen only once. This clone came up once. The CDR3 spans 14 residues. Germline assignment: CDR1 SGDLS and CDR2 YYNGEE. V gave up 4 bases and J gave up 8 bases, with 16 bases separating them. The receptor was isolated from a woman between 70 and 85 years old with COVID-19, enrolled during active disease. The chain joins TRBV9 to TRBJ2-1; no clear D gene. Sequencing was done on a sample of peripheral blood. This chain's CDR3 is CASSRRLEVYEQFF. Here the CDR3 DNA reads TGTGCCAGCAGCCGTAGGCTAGAGGTATATGAGCAGTTCTTC.